This T cell receptor beta chain was sequenced in a study of CD4 T cells in relation to SARS-CoV-2 and coronaviruses. Study as a whole: PBMCs were cultured with antigen for roughly 11 days before TCR beta sequencing. Study-wide findings and caveats: In around three fifths of donors, memory CD4+ clonotypes crossrecognized SARS-CoV-2 and at least one common cold coronavirus spike.

Germline V gene lookup returns CDR1 SNHLY and CDR2 FYNNEI. This CDR3 comprises 13 residues. V was shortened by 5 bases and J by 8 bases, with 15 bases between the two germline ends. TCRdb's copy holds only in-frame clones and misses some; the assay was immunoSEQ multiplex PCR. Of tens of thousands of clones detected, 77% appear once; the ten largest clones hold 2.8%. A word on this clone: Its antigen is as yet unknown.

This chain joins TRBV2 and TRBJ1-2, with D unresolved. This TCR came from an adult with COVID-19. The material sequenced was memory CD4+ T cells from PBMCs, cultured in vitro. The CDR3, as DNA: TGTGCCAGCAGTTGGAGGCCCCTGGAGGGCTACACCTTC. Residues: CASSWRPLEGYTF.